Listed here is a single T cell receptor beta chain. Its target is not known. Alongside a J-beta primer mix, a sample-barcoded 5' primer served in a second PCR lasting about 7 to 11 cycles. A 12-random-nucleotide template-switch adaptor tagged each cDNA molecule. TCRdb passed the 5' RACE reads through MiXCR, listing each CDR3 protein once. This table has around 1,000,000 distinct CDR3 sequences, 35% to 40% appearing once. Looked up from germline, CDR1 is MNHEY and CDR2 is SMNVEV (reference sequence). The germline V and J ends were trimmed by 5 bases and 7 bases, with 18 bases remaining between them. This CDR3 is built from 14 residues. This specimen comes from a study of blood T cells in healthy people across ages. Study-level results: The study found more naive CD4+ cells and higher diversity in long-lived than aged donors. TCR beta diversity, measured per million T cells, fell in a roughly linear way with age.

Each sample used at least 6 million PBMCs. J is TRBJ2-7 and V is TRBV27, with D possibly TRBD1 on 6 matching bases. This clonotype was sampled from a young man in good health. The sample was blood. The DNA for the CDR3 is TGTGCCAGCAGTATAACAGGGACCAACAATGAGCAGTACTTC. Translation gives CASSITGTNNEQYF.